The clone carrying this T cell receptor (beta chain) was seen only once. This CDR3 is built from 16 residues. V dropped 1 base and J dropped 3 bases, with 13 bases sitting between them. Germline CDR1 reads LGHDT; CDR2 reads YNNKEL (reference sequence). This sample was included in a study of blood T cell repertoires in COVID-19. Study-wide context: T cells, B-cell-depleted T cells, or PBMCs provided the cDNA or gDNA that served as material.

Original methodology: Reference gene primer amplification in the assay estimated nucleated cell counts. TCRdb's table, derived via immunoSEQ multiplex PCR, lists solely in-frame clones and lacks some. Clone size and V and J calls were adopted from that table, with D and trimming inferred from the DNA. In the table there are roughly 81,000 clones, roughly 86% of which are singletons. This clonotype was obtained from a man aged 55-75 years with acute or convalescent COVID-19. This chain links TRBV3-1 (or the pseudogene TRBV3-2) with TRBJ1-5, with a possible D match to TRBD1 (5 bases). What was sequenced was peripheral blood. This CDR3 reads CASSQGGGDYNQPQHF. For the CDR3, the DNA is TGTGCCAGCAGCCAAGGCGGAGGGGACTACAATCAGCCCCAGCATTTT.